This record concerns one TCR beta chain sequence. In the original workflow: For nucleated cells, counts were estimated from reference gene primer amplification. Using immunoSEQ multiplex PCR, the repertoire was profiled, and TCRdb retains in-frame clones only, with some absent. The DNA was the basis for D and trimming; V, J and clone size are from that table. This sample carries more than 200,000 clones, around 89% of them seen once, and the ten largest clones take around 6.5%. Seattle enrolled patients during active infection and tracked them longitudinally. The length of the CDR3 is 12 residues. The V and J ends lost 6 bases and 6 bases, in that order; junction bases with no gene match: 3. These data come from a study of blood T cell repertoires in COVID-19. The overall study: The United States, Italy and Spain supplied acute and convalescent COVID-19 samples. From T cells, B-cell-depleted T cells, or PBMCs came the material, which was cDNA or gDNA.

This chain connects TRBV12-3 or TRBV12-4 to TRBJ2-3; 7 bases agree with TRBD1. What was sequenced was peripheral blood. The receptor was isolated from a woman in her twenties or thirties with COVID-19, enrolled during active disease. CDR3 bases: TGTGCCAGCAGCGAACAGGGGGATACGCAGTATTTT. Its translation: CASSEQGDTQYF.